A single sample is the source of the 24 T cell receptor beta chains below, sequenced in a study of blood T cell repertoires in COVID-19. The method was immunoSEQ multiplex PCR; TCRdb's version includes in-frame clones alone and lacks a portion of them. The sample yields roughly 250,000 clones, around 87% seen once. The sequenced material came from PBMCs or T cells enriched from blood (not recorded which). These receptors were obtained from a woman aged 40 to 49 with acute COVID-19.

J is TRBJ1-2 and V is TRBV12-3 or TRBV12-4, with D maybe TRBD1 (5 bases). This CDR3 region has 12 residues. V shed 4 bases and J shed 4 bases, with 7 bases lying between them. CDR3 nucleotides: TGTGCCAGCAGTTATCAGGGCTATGGCTACACCTTC. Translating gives CASSYQGYGYTF.

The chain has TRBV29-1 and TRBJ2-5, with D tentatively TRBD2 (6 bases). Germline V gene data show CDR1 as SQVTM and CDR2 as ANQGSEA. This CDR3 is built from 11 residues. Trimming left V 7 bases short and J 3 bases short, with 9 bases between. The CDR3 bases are TGCAGCGCCGGGGGTAAAGAGACCCAGTACTTC. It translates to CSAGGKETQYF.

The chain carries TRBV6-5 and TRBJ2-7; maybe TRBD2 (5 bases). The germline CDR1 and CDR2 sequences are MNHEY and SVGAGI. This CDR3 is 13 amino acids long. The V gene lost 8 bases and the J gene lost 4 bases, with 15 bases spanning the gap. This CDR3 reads CASDARTGYEQYF. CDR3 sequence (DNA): TGTGCCAGCGATGCGAGGACGGGGTACGAGCAGTACTTC.

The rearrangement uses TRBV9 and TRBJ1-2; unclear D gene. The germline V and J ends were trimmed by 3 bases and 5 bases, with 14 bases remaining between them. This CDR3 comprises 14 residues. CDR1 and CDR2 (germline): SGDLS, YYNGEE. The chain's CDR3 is CASSGSGWFYGYTF. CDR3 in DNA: TGTGCCAGCAGCGGGAGTGGTTGGTTTTATGGCTACACCTTC.

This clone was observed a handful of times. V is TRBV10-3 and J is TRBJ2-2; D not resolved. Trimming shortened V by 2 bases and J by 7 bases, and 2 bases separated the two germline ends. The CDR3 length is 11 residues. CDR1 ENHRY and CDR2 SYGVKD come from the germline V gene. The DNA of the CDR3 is TGTGCCATCAGTGAGCTCGGGGAGCTGTTTTTT. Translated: CAISELGELFF.

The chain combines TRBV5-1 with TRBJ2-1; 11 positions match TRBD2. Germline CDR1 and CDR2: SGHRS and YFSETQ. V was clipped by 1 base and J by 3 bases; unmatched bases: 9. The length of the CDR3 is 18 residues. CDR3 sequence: CASSLYPLAGDFYNEQFF. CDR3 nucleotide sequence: TGCGCCAGCAGCTTGTATCCACTAGCGGGAGACTTCTACAATGAGCAGTTCTTC.

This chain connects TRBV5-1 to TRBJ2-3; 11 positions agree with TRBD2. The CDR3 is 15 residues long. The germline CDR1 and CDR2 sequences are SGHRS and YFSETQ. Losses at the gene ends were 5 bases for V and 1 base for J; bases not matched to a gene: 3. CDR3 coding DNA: TGCGCCAGCAGTAGCGGGAGGGCGGGCACAGATACGCAGTATTTT. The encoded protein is CASSSGRAGTDTQYF.

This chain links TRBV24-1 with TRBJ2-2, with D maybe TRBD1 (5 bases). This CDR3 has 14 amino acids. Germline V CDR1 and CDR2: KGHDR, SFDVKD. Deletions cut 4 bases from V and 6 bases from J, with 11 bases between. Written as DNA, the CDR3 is TGTGCCACCAGTGAATCCAGGGCCTCCGGGGAGCTGTTTTTT. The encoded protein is CATSESRASGELFF.

CDR3 residues: CASSIGREGTPTYNEQFF. CDR3 DNA: TGTGCCAGTAGTATCGGGCGGGAGGGCACTCCAACCTACAATGAGCAGTTCTTC. The rearrangement links TRBV19 to TRBJ2-1, with 9 bases lining up with TRBD2. There are 18 residues in the CDR3. V trimming: 3 bases; J trimming: 2 bases; junction bases outside the gene matches: 11. Germline values: CDR1 LNHDA, CDR2 SQIVND (reference sequence).

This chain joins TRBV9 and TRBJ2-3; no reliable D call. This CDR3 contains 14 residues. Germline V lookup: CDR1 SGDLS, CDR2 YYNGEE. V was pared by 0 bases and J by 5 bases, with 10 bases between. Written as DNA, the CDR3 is TGTGCCAGCAGCGTAGCGGCTAGAGAAGATACGCAGTATTTT. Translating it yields CASSVAAREDTQYF. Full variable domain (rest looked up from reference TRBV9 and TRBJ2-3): DSGVTQTPKHLITATGQRVTLRCSPRSGDLSVYWYQQSLDQGLQFLIQYYNGEERAKGNILERFSAQQFPDLHSELNLSSLELGDSALYFCASSVAAREDTQYFGPGTRLTVL.

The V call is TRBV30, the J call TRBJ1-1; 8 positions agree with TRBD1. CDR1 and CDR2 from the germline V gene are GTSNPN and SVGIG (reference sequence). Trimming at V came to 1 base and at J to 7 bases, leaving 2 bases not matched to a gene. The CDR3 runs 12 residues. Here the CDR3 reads CAWSGQGFEAFF. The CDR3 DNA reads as TGTGCCTGGAGTGGACAGGGGTTTGAAGCTTTCTTT.

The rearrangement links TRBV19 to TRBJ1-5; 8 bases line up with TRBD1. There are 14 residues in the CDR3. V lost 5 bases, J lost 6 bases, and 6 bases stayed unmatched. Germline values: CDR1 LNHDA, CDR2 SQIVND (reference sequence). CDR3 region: CASSGQGASQPQHF. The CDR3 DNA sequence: TGTGCCAGTAGTGGCCAGGGGGCGAGTCAGCCCCAGCATTTT.

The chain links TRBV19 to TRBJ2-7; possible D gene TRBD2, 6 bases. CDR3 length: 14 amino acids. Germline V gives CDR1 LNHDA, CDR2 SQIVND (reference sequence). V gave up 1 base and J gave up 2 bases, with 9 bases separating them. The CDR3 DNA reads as TGTGCCAGTAGTATAGTATCGGGAGCCTACGAGCAGTACTTC. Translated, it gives CASSIVSGAYEQYF.

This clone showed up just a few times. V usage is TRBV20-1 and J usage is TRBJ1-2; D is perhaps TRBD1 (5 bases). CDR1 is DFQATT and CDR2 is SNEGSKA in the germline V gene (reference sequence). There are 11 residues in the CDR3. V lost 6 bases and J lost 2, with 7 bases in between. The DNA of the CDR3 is TGCAGTGCACAGGAAAACTATGGCTACACCTTC. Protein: CSAQENYGYTF.

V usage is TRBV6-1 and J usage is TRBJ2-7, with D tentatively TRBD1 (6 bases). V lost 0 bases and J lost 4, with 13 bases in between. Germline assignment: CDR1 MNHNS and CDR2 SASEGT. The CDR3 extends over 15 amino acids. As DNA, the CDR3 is TGTGCCAGCAGTGAAGCCCTGACAGGACAATACGAGCAGTACTTC. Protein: CASSEALTGQYEQYF.

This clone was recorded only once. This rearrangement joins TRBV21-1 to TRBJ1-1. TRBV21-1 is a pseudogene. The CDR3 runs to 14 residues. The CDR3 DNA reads TGTGCCAGCAGCAAAGGCGGCAAAAGGCGGGAAGCTTTCTTT. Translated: CASSKGGKRREAFF.

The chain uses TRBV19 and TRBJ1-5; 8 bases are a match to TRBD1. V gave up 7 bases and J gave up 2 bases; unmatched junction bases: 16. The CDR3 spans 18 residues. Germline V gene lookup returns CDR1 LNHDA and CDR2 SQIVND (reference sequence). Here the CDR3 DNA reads TGTGCCAGTAAACGAAAAGCAGGGGGCTCAGGGGGCAATCAGCCCCAGCATTTT. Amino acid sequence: CASKRKAGGSGGNQPQHF.

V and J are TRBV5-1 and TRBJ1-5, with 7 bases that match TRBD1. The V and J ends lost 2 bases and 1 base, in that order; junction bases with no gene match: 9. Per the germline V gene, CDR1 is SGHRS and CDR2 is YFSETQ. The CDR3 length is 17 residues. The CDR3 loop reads CASSFTPQGSSNQPQHF. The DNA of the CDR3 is TGCGCCAGCAGCTTTACCCCACAGGGGTCGAGCAATCAGCCCCAGCATTTT.

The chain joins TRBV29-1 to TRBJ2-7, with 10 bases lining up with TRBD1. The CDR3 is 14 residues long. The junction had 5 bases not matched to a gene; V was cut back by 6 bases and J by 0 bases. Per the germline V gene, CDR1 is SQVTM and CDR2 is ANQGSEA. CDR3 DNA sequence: TGCAGCGTACAGGGACAGGGGACCTCCTACGAGCAGTACTTC. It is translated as CSVQGQGTSYEQYF.

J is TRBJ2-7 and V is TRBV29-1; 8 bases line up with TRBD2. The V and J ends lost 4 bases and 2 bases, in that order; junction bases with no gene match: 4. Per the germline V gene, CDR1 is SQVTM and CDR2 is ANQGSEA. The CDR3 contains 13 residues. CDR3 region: CSVVAGGAYEQYF. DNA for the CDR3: TGCAGCGTTGTGGCGGGAGGCGCCTACGAGCAGTACTTC.

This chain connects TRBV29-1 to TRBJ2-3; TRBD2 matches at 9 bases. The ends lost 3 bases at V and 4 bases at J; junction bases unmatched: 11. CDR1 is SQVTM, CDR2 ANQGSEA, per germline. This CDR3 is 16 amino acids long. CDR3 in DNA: TGCAGCGTTGAGTGGAGTAGCGGGAGTGCCCCAGATACGCAGTATTTT. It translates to CSVEWSSGSAPDTQYF.

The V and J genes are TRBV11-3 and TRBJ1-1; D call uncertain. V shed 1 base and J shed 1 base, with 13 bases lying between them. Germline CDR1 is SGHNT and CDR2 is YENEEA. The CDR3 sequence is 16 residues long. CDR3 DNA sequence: TGTGCCAGCAGCTTAGGGTTCGGCGGGGAGAACACTGAAGCTTTCTTT. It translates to CASSLGFGGENTEAFF. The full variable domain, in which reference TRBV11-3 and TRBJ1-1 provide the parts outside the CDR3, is EAGVVQSPRYKIIEKKQPVAFWCNPISGHNTLYWYLQNLGQGPELLIRYENEEAVDDSQLPKDRFSAERLKGVDSTLKIQPAELGDSAVYLCASSLGFGGENTEAFFGQGTRLTVV.

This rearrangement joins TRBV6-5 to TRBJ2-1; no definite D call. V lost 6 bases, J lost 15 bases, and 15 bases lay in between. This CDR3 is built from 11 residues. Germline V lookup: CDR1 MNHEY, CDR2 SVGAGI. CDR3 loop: CASRTQALVFF. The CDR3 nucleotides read TGTGCCAGCAGAACCCAAGCCCTCGTGTTCTTC.

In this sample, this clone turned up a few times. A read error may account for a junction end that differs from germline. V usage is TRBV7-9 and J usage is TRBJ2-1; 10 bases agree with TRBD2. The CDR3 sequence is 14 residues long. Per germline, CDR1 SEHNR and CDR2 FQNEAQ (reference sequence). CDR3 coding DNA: TGTGCCAGCAGCCTAGCGGGAGTTAGGGATGAGCAGTTCTTC. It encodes CASSLAGVRDEQFF.